This entry lists 6 T cell receptor beta chains sequenced from one sample in a study of T cells in Graves' hyperthyroidism and ophthalmopathy. There were TCR beta CDR3 regions amplified from RNA transcripts. The HTBI primer set drove a first-round RT-PCR of the TCR CDR3. TCRdb reprocessed the multiplex PCR reads via MiXCR and lists one record per CDR3 protein. The sample lists roughly 500,000 distinct CDR3 sequences; about 16% were seen once. Input material: blood. The receptors come from a woman aged 25 to 39 with Graves' ophthalmopathy.

This clonotype was seen ten or more times. This rearrangement joins TRBV6-1 to TRBJ2-3; the match to TRBD1 covers 8 bases. Losses at the gene ends were 7 bases for V and 3 bases for J; bases not matched to a gene: 6. CDR1 MNHNS and CDR2 SASEGT come from the germline V gene. This CDR3 region has 14 residues. The CDR3 DNA is TGTGCCAGCACTCCGGGACAGGAAACAGATACGCAGTATTTT. This encodes CASTPGQETDTQYF.

This clonotype was detected only a few times. The chain joins TRBV12-3 or TRBV12-4 to TRBJ2-5; TRBD2 agrees at 8 bases. V shed 7 bases and J 5 bases; nucleotides not matched to a gene: 15. The CDR3 totals 16 residues. The DNA of the CDR3 is TGTGCCAGCAACGAAAGGGGAGCGGGAGTACAGGAGACCCAGTACTTC. It yields the protein CASNERGAGVQETQYF.

This clonotype was found many times. The chain links TRBV7-9 to TRBJ1-5; no clear D. Germline V gene lookup returns CDR1 SEHNR and CDR2 FQNEAQ (reference sequence). Trimming left V 5 bases short and J 1 base short, with 9 bases between. The CDR3 sequence is 14 residues long. In DNA, the CDR3 is TGTGCCAGCAGCGCACGAGACAGCAATCAGCCCCAGCATTTT. Amino acids: CASSARDSNQPQHF.

This clonotype was picked up many times. V usage is TRBV5-1 and J usage is TRBJ1-2, with D unclear. There are 13 residues in the CDR3. The germline V gene encodes CDR1 SGHRS and CDR2 YFSETQ. V was pared by 0 bases and J by 3 bases, with 6 bases between. CDR3 bases: TGCGCCAGCAGCTTGGAACAGTACTATGGCTACACCTTC. Translated: CASSLEQYYGYTF.

This clonotype was counted many times. The gene calls are TRBV5-1 and TRBJ2-7; unclear D gene. The CDR3 totals 13 residues. Trimming took off 1 base at V and 4 bases at J, with 9 bases between the two ends. Germline-derived CDR1 and CDR2 are SGHRS and YFSETQ. The CDR3 bases are TGCGCCAGCAGCTTGCTGGGTGTGTACGAGCAGTACTTC. Translating gives CASSLLGVYEQYF.

Points on this clonotype: Given a much more abundant clone one base away, this may be a read error. The chain is built from TRBV11-1 and TRBJ1-6; a possible D gene is TRBD1 (6 bases). Germline assignment: CDR1 SGHAT and CDR2 FQDESV (reference sequence). The CDR3 contains 14 residues. The CDR3 protein is CASSRGGVDSPHHF. The CDR3 bases are TGTGCCAGCAGCCGAGGGGGGGTGGATTCACCCCACCACTTT.